This T cell receptor (beta chain) was found in a study of T cells in Graves' hyperthyroidism and ophthalmopathy. The authors obtained PBMCs from roughly 10 ml of fresh peripheral blood. This clonotype appeared many times. What it binds is not known. General study points: Most thyroid clonotypes that were expanded above 0.001 also turned up in blood. Patients with ophthalmopathy were separated from those with stable hyperthyroidism by a 13 V-J model.

What was amplified from RNA transcripts were TCR beta CDR3 regions. First-round RT-PCR targeting the TCR CDR3 was performed with the HTBI primer set. A single record per CDR3 protein comes from TCRdb applying MiXCR to the multiplex PCR reads. The table records 400,000 or so distinct CDR3 sequences, roughly 15% of them present only once. Trimming took 1 base from V and 9 from J, leaving 16 bases between them. This CDR3 is 15 amino acids long. Per the germline V gene, CDR1 is DFQATT and CDR2 is SNEGSKA (reference sequence). The receptor comes from a woman between 25 and 40 years old with Graves' ophthalmopathy. The specimen was blood. This chain connects TRBV20-1 to TRBJ2-6; TRBD1 is a possible D gene (6 bases). CDR3 coding DNA: TGCAGTGCTAGAGGCACCTCAGGGGATTTCAACGTCCTGACTTTC. This codes for CSARGTSGDFNVLTF.